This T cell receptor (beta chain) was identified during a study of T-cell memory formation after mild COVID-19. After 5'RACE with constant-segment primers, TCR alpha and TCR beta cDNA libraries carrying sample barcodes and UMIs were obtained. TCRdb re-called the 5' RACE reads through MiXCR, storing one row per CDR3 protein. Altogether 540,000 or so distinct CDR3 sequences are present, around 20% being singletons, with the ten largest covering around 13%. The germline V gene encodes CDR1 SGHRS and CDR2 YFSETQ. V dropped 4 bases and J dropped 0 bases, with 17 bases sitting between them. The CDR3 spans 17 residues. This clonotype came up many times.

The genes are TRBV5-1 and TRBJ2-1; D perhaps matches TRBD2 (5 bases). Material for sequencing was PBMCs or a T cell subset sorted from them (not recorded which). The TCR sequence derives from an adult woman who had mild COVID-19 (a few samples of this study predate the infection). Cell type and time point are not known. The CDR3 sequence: CASSPRVATLSYNEQFF. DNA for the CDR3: TGCGCCAGCAGCCCACGGGTAGCGACACTCTCCTACAATGAGCAGTTCTTC. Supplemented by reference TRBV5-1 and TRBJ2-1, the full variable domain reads KAGVTQTPRYLIKTRGQQVTLSCSPISGHRSVSWYQQTPGQGLQFLFEYFSETQRNKGNFPGRFSGRQFSNSRSEMNVSTLELGDSALYLCASSPRVATLSYNEQFFGPGTRLTVL.